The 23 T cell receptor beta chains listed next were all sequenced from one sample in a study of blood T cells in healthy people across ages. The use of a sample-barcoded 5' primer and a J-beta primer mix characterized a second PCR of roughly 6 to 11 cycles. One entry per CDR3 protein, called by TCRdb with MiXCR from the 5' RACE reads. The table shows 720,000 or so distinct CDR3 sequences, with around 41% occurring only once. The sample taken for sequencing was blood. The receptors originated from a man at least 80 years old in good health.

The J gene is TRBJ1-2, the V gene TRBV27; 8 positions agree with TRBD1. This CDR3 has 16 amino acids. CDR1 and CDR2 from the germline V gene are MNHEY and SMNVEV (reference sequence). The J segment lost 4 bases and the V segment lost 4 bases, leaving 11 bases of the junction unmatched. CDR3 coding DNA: TGTGCCAGCAGTTCACGGGACAGGCCCAATTCCTATGGCTACACCTTC. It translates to CASSSRDRPNSYGYTF.

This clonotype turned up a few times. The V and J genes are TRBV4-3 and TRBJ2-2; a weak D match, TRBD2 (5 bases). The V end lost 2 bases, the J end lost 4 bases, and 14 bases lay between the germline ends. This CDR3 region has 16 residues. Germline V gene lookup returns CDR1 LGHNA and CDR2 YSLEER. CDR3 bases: TGCGCCAGCAGCCAAACGGTGGAGGTACTCACCGGGGAGCTGTTTTTT. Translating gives CASSQTVEVLTGELFF.

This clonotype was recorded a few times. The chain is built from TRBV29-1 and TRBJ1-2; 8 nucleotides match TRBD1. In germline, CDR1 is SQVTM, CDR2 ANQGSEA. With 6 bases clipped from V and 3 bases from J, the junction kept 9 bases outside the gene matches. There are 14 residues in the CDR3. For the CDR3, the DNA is TGCAGCGTGTCTCGAGACAGGGGCGACTATGGCTACACCTTC. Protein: CSVSRDRGDYGYTF.

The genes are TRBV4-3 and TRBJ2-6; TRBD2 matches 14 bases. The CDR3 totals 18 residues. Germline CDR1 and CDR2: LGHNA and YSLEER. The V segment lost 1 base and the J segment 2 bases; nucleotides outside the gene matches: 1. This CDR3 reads CASSQAGLAGAGANVLTF. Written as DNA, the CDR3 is TGCGCCAGCAGCCAAGCGGGACTAGCGGGGGCTGGGGCCAACGTCCTGACTTTC.

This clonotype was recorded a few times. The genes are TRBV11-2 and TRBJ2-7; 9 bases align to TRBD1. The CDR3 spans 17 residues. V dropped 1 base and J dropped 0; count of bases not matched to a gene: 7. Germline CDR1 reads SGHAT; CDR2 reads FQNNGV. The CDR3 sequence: CASSLVGTGTNSYEQYF. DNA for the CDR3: TGTGCCAGCAGCTTAGTGGGGACAGGGACTAACTCCTACGAGCAGTACTTC.

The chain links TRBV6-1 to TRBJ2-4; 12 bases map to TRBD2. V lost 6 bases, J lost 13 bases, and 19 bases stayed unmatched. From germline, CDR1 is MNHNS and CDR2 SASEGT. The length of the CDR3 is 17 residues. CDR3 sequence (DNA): TGTGCCAGCAGACCGACTAGCGGGAGTACGACGTTGGGGGAGCAGTACTTC. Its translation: CASRPTSGSTTLGEQYF.

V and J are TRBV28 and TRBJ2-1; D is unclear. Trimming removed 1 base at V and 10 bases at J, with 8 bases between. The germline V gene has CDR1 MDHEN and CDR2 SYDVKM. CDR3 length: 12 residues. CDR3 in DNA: TGTGCCAGCAGTTTATTAAGGAACGAGCAGTTCTTC. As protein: CASSLLRNEQFF.

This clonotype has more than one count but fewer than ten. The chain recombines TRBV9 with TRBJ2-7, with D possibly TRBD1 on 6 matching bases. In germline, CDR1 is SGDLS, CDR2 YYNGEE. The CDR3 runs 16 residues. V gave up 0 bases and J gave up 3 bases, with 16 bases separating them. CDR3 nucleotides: TGTGCCAGCAGCGTAGTCCCCGACAGGACCTTCTACGAGCAGTACTTC. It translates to CASSVVPDRTFYEQYF.

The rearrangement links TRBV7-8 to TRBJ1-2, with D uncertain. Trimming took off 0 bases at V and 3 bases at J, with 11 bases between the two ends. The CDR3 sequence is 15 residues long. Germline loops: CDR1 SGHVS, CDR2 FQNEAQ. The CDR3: CASSLAIGSYYGYTF. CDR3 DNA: TGTGCCAGCAGCTTAGCGATTGGATCTTACTATGGCTACACCTTC.

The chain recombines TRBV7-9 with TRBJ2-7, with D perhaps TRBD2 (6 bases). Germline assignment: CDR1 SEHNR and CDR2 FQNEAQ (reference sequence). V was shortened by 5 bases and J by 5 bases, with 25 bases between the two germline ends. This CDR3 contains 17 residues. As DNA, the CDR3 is TGTGCCAGCAGCCTTAATCCGGGACTCCCGTCTTTGAACGAGCAGTACTTC. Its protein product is CASSLNPGLPSLNEQYF.

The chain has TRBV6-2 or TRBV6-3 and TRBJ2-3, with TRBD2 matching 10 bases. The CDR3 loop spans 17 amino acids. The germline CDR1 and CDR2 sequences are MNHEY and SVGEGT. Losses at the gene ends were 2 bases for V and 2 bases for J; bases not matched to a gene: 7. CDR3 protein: CASSYEAGGPDTDTQYF. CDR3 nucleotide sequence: TGTGCCAGCAGTTACGAAGCGGGGGGGCCGGACACAGATACGCAGTATTTT.

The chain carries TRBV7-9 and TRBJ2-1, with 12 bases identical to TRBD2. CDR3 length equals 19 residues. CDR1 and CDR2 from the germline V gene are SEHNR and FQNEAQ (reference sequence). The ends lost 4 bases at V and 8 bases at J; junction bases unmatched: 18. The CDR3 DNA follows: TGTGCCAGCAGCTCCCGAACTAGCGGGAGGTCTACGGTTTGGGATGAGCAGTTCTTC. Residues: CASSSRTSGRSTVWDEQFF.

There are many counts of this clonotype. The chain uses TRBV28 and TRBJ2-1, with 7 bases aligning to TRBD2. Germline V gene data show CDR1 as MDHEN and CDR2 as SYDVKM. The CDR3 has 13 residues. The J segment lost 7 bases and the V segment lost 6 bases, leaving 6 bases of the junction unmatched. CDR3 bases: TGTGCCAGCAGCCCACTAGCGCCAAATGAGCAGTTCTTC. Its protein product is CASSPLAPNEQFF.

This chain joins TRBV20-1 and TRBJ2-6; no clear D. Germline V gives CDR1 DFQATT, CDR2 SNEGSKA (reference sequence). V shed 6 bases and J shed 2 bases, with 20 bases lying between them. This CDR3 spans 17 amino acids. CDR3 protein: CSATGAGQPAGANVLTF. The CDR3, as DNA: TGCAGTGCCACCGGCGCTGGCCAGCCCGCTGGGGCCAACGTCCTGACTTTC.

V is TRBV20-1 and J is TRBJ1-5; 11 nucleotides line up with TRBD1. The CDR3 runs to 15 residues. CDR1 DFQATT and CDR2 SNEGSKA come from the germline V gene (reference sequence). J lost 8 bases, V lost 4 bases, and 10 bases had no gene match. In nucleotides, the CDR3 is TGCAGTGCTACCCCGGGACAGGGGGGTAAGAAGCCCCAGCATTTT. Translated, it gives CSATPGQGGKKPQHF.

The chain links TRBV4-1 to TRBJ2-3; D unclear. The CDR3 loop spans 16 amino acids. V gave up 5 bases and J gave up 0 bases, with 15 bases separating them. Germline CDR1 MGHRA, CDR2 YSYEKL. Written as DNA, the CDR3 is TGCGCCAGCAGCACCCTCATCGGGCCGAGCACAGATACGCAGTATTTT. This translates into CASSTLIGPSTDTQYF.

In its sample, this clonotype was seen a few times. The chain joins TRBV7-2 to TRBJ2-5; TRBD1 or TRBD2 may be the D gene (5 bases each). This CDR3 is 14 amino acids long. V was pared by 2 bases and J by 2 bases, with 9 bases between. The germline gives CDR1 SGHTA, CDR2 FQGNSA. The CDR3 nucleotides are TGTGCCAGCAGCTTATGGGACCAACAAGAGACCCAGTACTTC. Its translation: CASSLWDQQETQYF.

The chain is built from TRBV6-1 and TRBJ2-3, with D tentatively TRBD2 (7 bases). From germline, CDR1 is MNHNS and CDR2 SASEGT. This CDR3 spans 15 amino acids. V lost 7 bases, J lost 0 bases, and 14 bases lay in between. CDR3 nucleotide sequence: TGTGCCAGCACCCGACGGGGGGCCAGCACAGATACGCAGTATTTT. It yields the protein CASTRRGASTDTQYF.

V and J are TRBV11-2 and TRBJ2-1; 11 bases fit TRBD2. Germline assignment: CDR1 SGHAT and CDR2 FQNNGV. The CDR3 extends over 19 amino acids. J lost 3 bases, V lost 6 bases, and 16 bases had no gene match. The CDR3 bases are TGTGCCAGCAGTCCTCGGGCTAGCGGGAGGCGGCCGGGCTACAATGAGCAGTTCTTC. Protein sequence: CASSPRASGRRPGYNEQFF.

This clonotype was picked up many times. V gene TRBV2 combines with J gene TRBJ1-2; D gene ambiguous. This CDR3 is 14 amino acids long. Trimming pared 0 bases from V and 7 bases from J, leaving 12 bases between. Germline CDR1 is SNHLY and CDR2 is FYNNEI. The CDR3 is CASSEARVVGGYTF. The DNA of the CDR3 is TGTGCCAGCAGTGAAGCGCGGGTTGTAGGTGGCTACACCTTC.

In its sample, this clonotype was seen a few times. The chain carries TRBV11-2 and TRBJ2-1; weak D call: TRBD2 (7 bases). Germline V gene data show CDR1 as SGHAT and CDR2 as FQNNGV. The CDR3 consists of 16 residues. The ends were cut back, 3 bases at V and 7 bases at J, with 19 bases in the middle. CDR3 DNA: TGTGCCAGCAGCTTTGGGGGCCAAACGCGGGGGAATGAGCAGTTCTTC. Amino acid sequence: CASSFGGQTRGNEQFF.

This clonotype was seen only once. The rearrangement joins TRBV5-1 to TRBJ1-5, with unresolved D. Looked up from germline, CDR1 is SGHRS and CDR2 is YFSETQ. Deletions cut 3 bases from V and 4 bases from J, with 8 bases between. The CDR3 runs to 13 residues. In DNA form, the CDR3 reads TGCGCCAGCAGCTGGGAGGAGAATCAGCCCCAGCATTTT. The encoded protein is CASSWEENQPQHF.

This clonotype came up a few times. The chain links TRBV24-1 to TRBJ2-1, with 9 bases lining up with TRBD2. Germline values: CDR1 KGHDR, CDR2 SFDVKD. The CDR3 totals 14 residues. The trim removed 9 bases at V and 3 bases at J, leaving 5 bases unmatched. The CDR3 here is CATASGAFYNEQFF. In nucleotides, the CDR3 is TGTGCCACCGCTAGCGGGGCGTTCTACAATGAGCAGTTCTTC.